This TCR beta chain comes out of a study of vaccination and CD4 T cells after COVID-19. Whole-study context: Samples after vaccination came a median about 72 days past dose two, ranging 14 to 241. The cells in question were stimulated using overlapping spike peptides derived from SARS-CoV-2, HCoV-NL63, HCoV-OC43 and HCoV-229E. Study conclusions and caveats: Only after vaccination were a median approximately 85% of convalescents' reactive clones seen. Convalescent patients' vaccine-specific clones were spike mono-reactive in 304 of 307 cases.

Treatment given: roughly 10-day PBMC culture with coronavirus spike peptide pools or control peptides (ViraFEST assay). This clonotype was recorded a few times. Its antigen remains unknown. Oncomine TCR Beta short-read sequencing was applied to DNA from cultured CD4+ T cells. TCRdb itself ran the PCR reads through MiXCR, one entry per CDR3 protein. The data contain thousands of distinct CDR3 sequences, around three fifths of them singletons. The sequencing sample was made of CD4+ T cells from blood, cultured in vitro. The TCR originated in a human donor who had recovered from COVID-19.

The CDR3 region has the DNA TGTGCCAGCAGTTACTCCAGACCCGGGACAGGGACAGACGAGCAGTACTTC. Translated: CASSYSRPGTGTDEQYF. The chain has TRBV6-2 or TRBV6-3 and TRBJ2-7; 9 bases fit TRBD1. The germline V gene has CDR1 MNHEY and CDR2 SVGEGT. CDR3 length: 17 residues. The J segment lost 5 bases and the V segment lost 0 bases, leaving 11 bases of the junction unmatched.